This T cell receptor (beta chain) was captured in a study of OX40 agonist ivuxolimab in advanced cancers. Whole-study context: Clinicians treated patients with ivuxolimab, an agonistic anti-OX40 (CD134) antibody.

People who had autoimmune disease history or systemic immunosuppression were excluded. For this clone: Its cognate antigen is unknown.

The J segment lost 6 bases and the V segment lost 6 bases, leaving 9 bases of the junction unmatched. Germline CDR1 MDHEN, CDR2 SYDVKM. The CDR3 is 15 residues long. Method: immunoSEQ multiplex PCR; TCRdb's copy keeps in-frame clones and lacks some. The sample lists about 140,000 clones; approximately 90% were seen once. Regarding the study as a whole: Some of the lowest clonal expansion was seen in partial responders at 0.1-3.0 mg/kg. In the 0.1 to 3.0 mg/kg range, CD4+ and CD8+ blood T cells had expanded clonally by week 6.

The sequence derives from an adult with an advanced solid tumor such as melanoma, head and neck, liver or kidney cancer. Sample: CD4+ or CD8+ T cells sorted from blood, taken in a trial of the OX40 agonist ivuxolimab. V gene TRBV28 combines with J gene TRBJ1-1; TRBD1 matches at 11 bases. CDR3 sequence: CASSTQGQGAPEAFF. CDR3 nucleotide sequence: TGTGCCAGCAGCACCCAAGGACAGGGGGCGCCTGAAGCTTTCTTT.